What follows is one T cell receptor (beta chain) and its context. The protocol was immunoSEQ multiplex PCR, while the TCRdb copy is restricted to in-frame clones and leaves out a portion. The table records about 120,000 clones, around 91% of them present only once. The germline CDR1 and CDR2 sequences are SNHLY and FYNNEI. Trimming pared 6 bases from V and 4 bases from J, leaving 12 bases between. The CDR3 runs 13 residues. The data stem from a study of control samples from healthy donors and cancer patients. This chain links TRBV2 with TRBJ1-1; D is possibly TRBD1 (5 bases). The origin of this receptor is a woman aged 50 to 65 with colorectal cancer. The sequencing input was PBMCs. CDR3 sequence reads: CASSSGTPTEAFF. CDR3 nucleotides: TGTGCCAGCAGCTCCGGGACCCCCACTGAAGCTTTCTTT.